A single sample gave rise to the 8 T cell receptor beta chains below, sequenced in a study of radiotherapy plus CTLA-4 blockade in lung cancer. Repertoires were generated with immunoSEQ multiplex PCR, while TCRdb's copy carries only in-frame clones and drops some. The data contain some 30,000 clones, around 74% of them seen just once; the ten biggest clones take up about 14%. The material sequenced was peripheral blood, taken from a patient treated with radiotherapy plus ipilimumab. These receptor sequences come from a human donor with non-small cell lung cancer that progressed on radiotherapy plus ipilimumab.

This chain joins TRBV10-3 and TRBJ2-2, with no clear D. The CDR3 covers 16 residues. Trimming shortened V by 2 bases and J by 0 bases, and 10 bases separated the two germline ends. Germline CDR1 ENHRY, CDR2 SYGVKD. CDR3 coding DNA: TGTGCCATCAGTGAGAGAGAAGGGACGAACACCGGGGAGCTGTTTTTT. Encoded protein: CAISEREGTNTGELFF.

The chain is built from TRBV4-2 and TRBJ2-5; 9 bases are shared with TRBD1. The CDR3 has 17 amino acids. The J segment lost 4 bases and the V segment lost 3 bases, leaving 12 bases of the junction unmatched. Germline values: CDR1 LGHNA, CDR2 YNFKEQ. The CDR3 DNA is TGTGCCAGCAGCCAGGCACAGGGGGCTTCGATTGGAGAGACCCAGTACTTC. Protein sequence: CASSQAQGASIGETQYF.

This chain links TRBV27 with TRBJ2-1, with 9 bases lining up with TRBD2. Germline loops: CDR1 MNHEY, CDR2 SMNVEV (reference sequence). The CDR3 is 16 residues long. J lost 8 bases, V lost 5 bases, and 13 bases had no gene match. This CDR3 reads CASSVLGAGGAYEQFF. The CDR3 nucleotides are TGTGCCAGCAGTGTACTTGGAGCGGGAGGAGCCTATGAGCAGTTCTTC.

The chain joins TRBV12-5 to TRBJ2-2, with D perhaps matching TRBD2 (6 bases). The CDR3 has 19 residues. Trimming left V 1 base short and J 4 bases short, with 22 bases between. The V gene's germline CDR1 is LGHNT and CDR2 FRNRAP. CDR3 amino acids: CASGLGPGTPGGGTGELFF. The CDR3 DNA reads TGTGCTAGTGGTTTGGGACCAGGGACTCCCGGCGGTGGCACCGGGGAGCTGTTTTTT.

The chain uses TRBV11-2 and TRBJ2-7, with D uncertain. V was shortened by 4 bases and J by 4 bases, with 5 bases between the two germline ends. The germline gives CDR1 SGHAT, CDR2 FQNNGV. CDR3 length: 11 residues. CDR3 nucleotide sequence: TGTGCCAGCAGCTCGGATTACGAGCAGTACTTC. Protein: CASSSDYEQYF.

This chain joins TRBV27 and TRBJ2-1; a weak D match, TRBD2 (6 bases). Trimming took 6 bases from V and 0 from J, leaving 12 bases between them. The CDR3 has 15 amino acids. Germline V CDR1 and CDR2: MNHEY, SMNVEV (reference sequence). This CDR3 is CASRLAASSYNEQFF. The CDR3 region has the DNA TGTGCCAGCAGACTAGCAGCCAGCTCCTACAATGAGCAGTTCTTC.

In its sample, this clone was seen once. The chain is built from TRBV5-1 and TRBJ1-4; TRBD1 matches 9 bases. The CDR3 covers 16 residues. V gave up 1 base and J gave up 8 bases; unmatched junction bases: 9. Looked up from germline, CDR1 is SGHRS and CDR2 is YFSETQ. The chain's CDR3 is CASSLFGTGLDEKLFF. DNA of the CDR3: TGCGCCAGCAGCTTGTTTGGGACAGGGTTGGACGAAAAACTGTTTTTT.

In this sample, this clone turned up a few times. This chain connects TRBV28 to TRBJ2-1; D not resolved. The CDR3 consists of 17 residues. V was clipped by 4 bases and J by 5 bases, with 21 bases between them. Germline V gives CDR1 MDHEN, CDR2 SYDVKM. CDR3 coding DNA: TGTGCCAGCAGTTCCGCAGCCGAGCAGCTAACGAACAATGAGCAGTTCTTC. Translation: CASSSAAEQLTNNEQFF.